The source of this T cell receptor beta chain is a study of T cells in Graves' hyperthyroidism and ophthalmopathy. Authors of the study amplified TCR beta CDR3 regions from RNA transcripts. TCR CDR3 underwent first-round RT-PCR with the HTBI primer set. TCRdb called the multiplex PCR reads again in MiXCR, with one record for every CDR3 protein. The sample carries about 540,000 distinct CDR3 sequences, around 46% recorded once. If no ophthalmopathy progression occurred within 18 months, Graves' hyperthyroidism was stable. Pregnant or lactating patients were excluded, as were those with uncontrolled infection or other autoimmune disease. V lost 2 bases, J lost 10 bases, and 7 bases stayed unmatched. The CDR3 has 13 amino acids. Germline values: CDR1 SEHNR, CDR2 FQNEAQ (reference sequence).

This sequence was found in a woman younger than 30 with Graves' hyperthyroidism. The sequencing input was peripheral blood or thyroid tissue (not recorded which). The rearrangement uses TRBV7-9 and TRBJ1-1; 7 nucleotides match TRBD1. The CDR3 nucleotides read TGTGCCAGCAGCTTAAACACAGGGGTGGGAGCTTTCTTT. It encodes CASSLNTGVGAFF. The variable domain in full, with the rest retrieved from reference TRBV7-9 and TRBJ1-1, is DTGVSQNPRHKITKRGQNVTFRCDPISEHNRLYWYRQTLGQGPEFLTYFQNEAQLEKSRLLSDRFSAERPKGSFSTLEIQRTEQGDSAMYLCASSLNTGVGAFFGQGTRLTVV.